The 22 T cell receptor beta chains listed next were all sequenced from one sample in a study of T cell repertoires in cytomegalovirus infection. TCRdb re-analysed the reads in MiXCR, keeping a single row per CDR3 protein. Of hundreds of thousands of distinct CDR3 sequences listed, 35% are singletons. The sequencing input was PBMCs. These receptors came from a human donor in good health (CMV status not recorded). Some clones in this sample may be carry-over from other donors' samples.

At least ten counts were recorded for this clonotype. This chain links TRBV7-9 with TRBJ2-5, with D unclear. V was pared by 0 bases and J by 5 bases, with 7 bases between. Germline assignment: CDR1 SEHNR and CDR2 FQNEAQ (reference sequence). This CDR3 region has 13 residues. The CDR3 sequence is CASSLAEWETQYF. As DNA, the CDR3 is TGTGCCAGCAGCTTAGCGGAGTGGGAGACCCAGTACTTC.

A few counts support this clonotype. The chain links TRBV19 to TRBJ2-2; TRBD1 is a possible D gene (7 bases). CDR3 length: 14 amino acids. CDR1 and CDR2 from the germline V gene are LNHDA and SQIVND (reference sequence). Trimming stripped 5 bases from V and 7 bases from J, with 14 bases between. CDR3 in DNA: TGTGCCAGTAGTGAAAGGGGGCGGGACGGGGAGCTGTTTTTT. Its protein product is CASSERGRDGELFF. The variable domain in full, completed from reference TRBV19 and TRBJ2-2, reads DGGITQSPKYLFRKEGQNVTLSCEQNLNHDAMYWYRQDPGQGLRLIYYSQIVNDFQKGDIAEGYSVSREKKESFPLTVTSAQKNPTAFYLCASSERGRDGELFFGEGSRLTVL.

V is TRBV25-1 and J is TRBJ1-2; TRBD1 agrees at 7 bases. CDR1 MGHDK and CDR2 SYGVNS come from the germline V gene. The CDR3 contains 14 residues. Trimming took 2 bases from V and 8 from J; bases not matched to a gene: 8. CDR3 loop: CASSEGGGFRGYTF. The DNA of the CDR3 is TGTGCCAGCAGTGAAGGAGGGGGCTTTCGAGGCTACACCTTC.

This clonotype was found many times. This chain joins TRBV15 and TRBJ2-1; unclear D gene. Germline CDR1 reads LNHNV; CDR2 reads YYDKDF (reference sequence). The CDR3 loop spans 12 amino acids. Trimming pared 3 bases from V and 4 bases from J, leaving 4 bases between. The CDR3 DNA sequence: TGTGCCACCAGCAGCATTTACAATGAGCAGTTCTTC. Amino acid sequence: CATSSIYNEQFF.

The chain recombines TRBV19 with TRBJ2-1; 10 bases agree with TRBD2. The CDR3 has 16 residues. Germline V CDR1 and CDR2: LNHDA, SQIVND (reference sequence). With V trimmed by 5 bases and J by 2 bases, 6 bases remained unmatched. This CDR3 reads CASSLLSGGAYNEQFF. The CDR3 DNA follows: TGTGCCAGTAGTCTACTAAGCGGGGGGGCCTACAATGAGCAGTTCTTC.

J is TRBJ1-2 and V is TRBV29-1, with 10 positions matching TRBD1. CDR1 SQVTM and CDR2 ANQGSEA come from the germline V gene. Losses at the gene ends were 6 bases for V and 7 bases for J; bases not matched to a gene: 8. This CDR3 is built from 13 residues. The DNA for the CDR3 is TGCAGCGTCCTGGACAGGGGGTCTGGTGGCTACACCTTC. Translated: CSVLDRGSGGYTF.

This clonotype was seen ten or more times. V usage is TRBV7-8 and J usage is TRBJ1-5; 7 bases map to TRBD1. Germline CDR1 and CDR2: SGHVS and FQNEAQ. The CDR3 runs 15 residues. Trimming at V came to 2 bases and at J to 6 bases, leaving 7 bases not matched to a gene. The CDR3 DNA follows: TGTGCCAGCAGCTTACTGACAGGGCCGGGTCAGCCCCAGCATTTT. It translates to CASSLLTGPGQPQHF.

This clonotype appeared a few times. The rearrangement uses TRBV20-1 and TRBJ2-7; 11 bases map to TRBD1. CDR3 length: 15 residues. Germline V gene lookup returns CDR1 DFQATT and CDR2 SNEGSKA (reference sequence). Trimming cost V 7 bases and J 6 bases; bases outside gene matches: 14. The CDR3 protein is CSVPDRGRIYPEQYF. Here the CDR3 DNA reads TGCAGTGTTCCGGACAGGGGGCGTATCTACCCCGAGCAGTACTTC.

This clonotype turned up a few times. The chain couples TRBV11-2 to TRBJ2-7; D is perhaps TRBD2 (5 bases). Germline CDR1 and CDR2: SGHAT and FQNNGV. Trimming took off 1 base at V and 1 base at J, with 17 bases between the two ends. This CDR3 has 17 amino acids. The CDR3 sequence: CASSLGGLGLKSYEQYF. In DNA, the CDR3 is TGTGCCAGCAGCTTAGGAGGGCTCGGCTTGAAATCCTACGAGCAGTACTTC. Based on the CDR3 plus reference TRBV11-2 and TRBJ2-7, the full variable domain is EAGVAQSPRYKIIEKRQSVAFWCNPISGHATLYWYQQILGQGPKLLIQFQNNGVVDDSQLPKDRFSAERLKGVDSTLKIQPAKLEDSAVYLCASSLGGLGLKSYEQYFGPGTRLTVT.

This chain joins TRBV20-1 and TRBJ2-7; D remains unclear. Trimming cost V 0 bases and J 2 bases, with 20 bases left between them. CDR1 DFQATT and CDR2 SNEGSKA come from the germline V gene (reference sequence). The CDR3 consists of 17 residues. DNA of the CDR3: TGCAGTGCTAGAGATTTTGAATCGGTGAGGAAGACCTACGAGCAGTACTTC. Translated, it gives CSARDFESVRKTYEQYF.

The chain has TRBV5-4 and TRBJ1-4; no firm D call. The CDR3 length is 15 residues. Trimming removed 0 bases at V and 1 base at J, with 7 bases between. Per the germline V gene, CDR1 is SGHNT and CDR2 is YYREEE (reference sequence). The CDR3 region is CASSLAPLTNEKLFF. The CDR3 DNA sequence: TGTGCCAGCAGCTTGGCCCCGCTAACTAATGAAAAACTGTTTTTT.

This clonotype was recorded a few times. The chain is built from TRBV12-3 or TRBV12-4 and TRBJ2-5; the D is unclear. The CDR3 extends over 12 amino acids. V lost 3 bases to trimming and J lost 2 bases, with 4 bases between them. The CDR3 coding sequence is TGTGCCAGCAGTTTGGAGCAAGAGACCCAGTACTTC. This codes for CASSLEQETQYF.

This clonotype was detected only once. Since a much larger clone is just one base distant, this may be a read error. This chain joins TRBV7-2 and TRBJ2-7; 10 nucleotides line up with TRBD1. V gave up 5 bases and J gave up 11 bases; unmatched junction bases: 15. The CDR3 sequence is 15 residues long. Germline V gene data show CDR1 as SGHTA and CDR2 as FQGNSA. The CDR3 region is CASSLDRGRSSEKYF. Here the CDR3 DNA reads TGTGCCAGCAGCCTCGACAGGGGGCGCAGTAGTGAGAAGTACTTC.

This clonotype appeared a few times. The chain carries TRBV18 and TRBJ1-2, with 7 bases matching TRBD1. This CDR3 spans 16 amino acids. V was clipped by 3 bases and J by 4 bases; unmatched bases: 11. Germline CDR1 KGHSH, CDR2 LQKENI. The DNA for the CDR3 is TGTGCCAGCTCACCCGGTGAGGGAGACAGGGTCTATGGCTACACCTTC. Encoded protein: CASSPGEGDRVYGYTF.

With regard to this clonotype: This may stem from a read error, because a much larger clone lies one nucleotide away. Since the CDR3 does not end with the conserved phenylalanine or tryptophan, this likely comes from a read error. The chain employs TRBV7-2 and TRBJ2-1; 7 positions agree with TRBD2. The CDR3 has 16 residues. Germline CDR1 SGHTA, CDR2 FQGNSA. V lost 3 bases to trimming and J lost 9 bases; unmatched junction nucleotides: 14. The CDR3 nucleotides read TGTGCCAGCAGCTTGAACCCGGGAGGAAGGGCTGGTGAGCAGTTCTTA. It is translated as CASSLNPGGRAGEQFL.

This clonotype was observed a few times. The gene calls are TRBV7-9 and TRBJ2-1, with TRBD2 matching 8 bases. The CDR3 is 18 residues long. The germline V gene has CDR1 SEHNR and CDR2 FQNEAQ (reference sequence). Germline trimming cut 1 base from V and 7 bases from J; bases unmatched to any gene: 15. The CDR3 sequence: CASSLGSTSGKRRNEQFF. In DNA, the CDR3 is TGTGCCAGCAGCTTAGGGTCAACTAGCGGCAAACGGCGTAATGAGCAGTTCTTC.

Concerning this clonotype: It may be a read error: a sequence one base away is much more abundant. The CDR3 carries no conserved terminal phenylalanine or tryptophan, so it likely arises from a read error. The chain links TRBV11-2 to TRBJ2-5; either TRBD1 or TRBD2 may fit D (5 bases each). CDR1 and CDR2 (germline): SGHAT, FQNNGV. CDR3 size: 13 residues. The germline V and J ends were trimmed by 7 bases and 7 bases, with 16 bases remaining between them. The CDR3 DNA reads as TGTGCCAGCATCGCCTCAGGGACGGGGACCCAGTACTTA. This encodes CASIASGTGTQYL.

In regard to this clonotype: One end of the junction varies from germline; a read error may be responsible. The CDR3 nucleotides are TGTGCCAGAAGCTCGACAGGAAACTATGTCTACACCTTC. Its protein is CARSSTGNYVYTF. The chain couples TRBV7-8 to TRBJ1-2, with D possibly TRBD1 on 6 matching bases. The length of the CDR3 is 13 residues. Germline-derived CDR1 and CDR2 are SGHVS and FQNEAQ.

V and J are TRBV7-2 and TRBJ2-1, with D uncertain. This CDR3 region has 14 residues. Trimming left V 3 bases short and J 7 bases short, with 13 bases between. The V gene's germline CDR1 is SGHTA and CDR2 FQGNSA. CDR3 bases: TGTGCCAGCAGCTTTGGACCGAAGAGGAATGAGCAGTTCTTC. Translated, it gives CASSFGPKRNEQFF.

This clonotype has at least ten counts. The CDR3 DNA follows: TGTGCCAGCAGTCATTCGGTACAGAACTATGGCTACACCTTC. This encodes CASSHSVQNYGYTF. J is TRBJ1-2 and V is TRBV28; D is ambiguous. The V end was cut by 5 bases, the J end by 2 bases, with 12 bases between. The V gene's germline CDR1 is MDHEN and CDR2 SYDVKM. The CDR3 is 14 amino acids.

This clonotype was observed at least ten times. CDR3 nucleotides: TGTGCCAGCAGCTTAGACTTTCTACAGGGGACAGTCTCTGGGGCCAACGTCCTGACTTTC. This gives the protein CASSLDFLQGTVSGANVLTF. V and J are TRBV7-2 and TRBJ2-6, with 7 bases identical to TRBD1. CDR1 is SGHTA, CDR2 FQGNSA, per germline. Germline trimming cut 1 base from V and 0 bases from J; bases unmatched to any gene: 12. This CDR3 region has 20 residues.

This clonotype showed up just once. The chain has TRBV3-1 and TRBJ2-2; D uncertain. Trimming left V 2 bases short and J 4 bases short, with 5 bases between. Germline CDR1 and CDR2: LGHDT and YNNKEL (reference sequence). CDR3 length: 13 amino acids. CDR3: CASSQTATGELFF. The DNA of the CDR3 is TGTGCCAGCAGCCAAACGGCCACCGGGGAGCTGTTTTTT.